The rows below give T cell receptor beta chains drawn from one sample of a study of blood T cells in healthy people across ages. TCRdb re-called the 5' RACE reads with MiXCR, one entry per CDR3 protein. Of 600,000 to 800,000 distinct CDR3 sequences listed, under 65% are singletons. The source material was blood. These TCRs come from a woman older than 75 in good health. Both conserved end residues are part of each CDR3. The D gene is left open where the match is weak. The size field is filled for only some rows; it gives once, few, many or a size class.

d_gene: -
abundance: -
j_gene: TRBJ2-3
v_gene: TRBV3-1
CDR3aa: CASSQDIIKADTQYF
CDR3nt: TGTGCCAGCAGCCAAGATATTATCAAGGCAGATACGCAGTATTTT

d_gene: TRBD2
abundance: -
j_gene: TRBJ2-1
v_gene: TRBV9
CDR3aa: CASSVTSGGASEQFF
CDR3nt: TGTGCCAGCAGCGTAACTAGCGGGGGGGCCTCTGAGCAGTTCTTC

d_gene: TRBD2
abundance: -
j_gene: TRBJ2-1
v_gene: TRBV7-9
CDR3aa: CASSSSLTSGRYEQFF
CDR3nt: TGTGCCAGCAGCTCTAGTTTGACTAGCGGGAGATATGAGCAGTTCTTC

d_gene: -
abundance: -
j_gene: TRBJ2-1
v_gene: TRBV5-1
CDR3aa: CASSPPGQLWFF
CDR3nt: TGCGCCAGCAGTCCACCGGGGCAGCTGTGGTTCTTC

d_gene: -
abundance: -
j_gene: TRBJ2-7
v_gene: TRBV10-3
CDR3aa: CAISPAQTYEQYF
CDR3nt: TGTGCCATCAGCCCAGCCCAGACCTACGAGCAGTACTTC

d_gene: -
abundance: -
j_gene: TRBJ2-4
v_gene: TRBV14
CDR3aa: CASSQDGKGYF
CDR3nt: TGTGCCAGCAGCCAAGATGGGAAAGGGTACTTC

d_gene: TRBD2
abundance: -
j_gene: TRBJ2-1
v_gene: TRBV3-1
CDR3aa: CASSLIGGAENFETQFF
CDR3nt: TGTGCCAGCAGCCTTATCGGGGGGGCCGAAAATTTCGAGACCCAGTTCTTC

d_gene: TRBD1
abundance: -
j_gene: TRBJ2-1
v_gene: TRBV7-9
CDR3aa: CASSILDRGNEQFF
CDR3nt: TGTGCCAGCAGCATCCTGGACAGGGGAAATGAGCAGTTCTTC

d_gene: -
abundance: many
j_gene: TRBJ2-7
v_gene: TRBV5-4
CDR3aa: CASSLGGISEQYF
CDR3nt: TGTGCCAGCAGCTTGGGAGGGATCAGCGAGCAGTACTTC

d_gene: TRBD2
abundance: -
j_gene: TRBJ2-7
v_gene: TRBV27
CDR3aa: CASSLGTSGRNEQYF
CDR3nt: TGTGCCAGCAGTTTGGGGACTAGCGGGAGGAACGAGCAGTACTTC